This is a list of T cell receptor beta chains from one sample in a study of Tregs in tolerant kidney transplant recipients. Sequenced by immunoSEQ multiplex PCR; TCRdb stores in-frame clones only, minus some. This repertoire shows about 68,000 clones, roughly 84% found once; its top ten account for about 4%. The sequenced sample consisted of CD4+ T cells from blood. The source is a human donor in good health. The CDR3 runs from the conserved cysteine through the conserved F or W. Fields, in order: V gene, J gene, D gene, clone size, CDR3 protein, CDR3 DNA. The D gene is left open where the match is weak. Some rows have no size entry. The others give once, few or many, or a class for an expanded clone.

>TRBV5-1|TRBJ1-1|.|.
CASSEGPTGNTEAFF
TGCGCCAGCAGCGAGGGACCCACGGGCAACACTGAAGCTTTCTTT
>TRBV5-4|TRBJ1-1|.|.
CASSPRLGGLGTEAFF
TGTGCCAGCAGCCCCCGACTGGGTGGATTGGGCACTGAAGCTTTCTTT
>TRBV7-9|TRBJ1-2|.|.
CASSPLTGLYGYTF
TGTGCCAGCAGCCCTCTGACAGGCCTCTATGGCTACACCTTC
>TRBV9|TRBJ2-7|.|.
CASSAASSYEQYF
TGTGCCAGCAGCGCGGCGAGTTCCTACGAGCAGTACTTC
>TRBV4-3|TRBJ1-2|.|.
CASSPRGRVRNNYGYTF
TGCGCCAGCAGCCCGAGGGGCAGGGTGAGGAATAACTATGGCTACACCTTC
>TRBV30|TRBJ2-5|.|.
CAWTGASQETQYF
TGTGCCTGGACGGGCGCGTCCCAAGAGACCCAGTACTTC
>TRBV11-2|TRBJ2-2|.|.
CASKRDFSTGELFF
TGTGCCAGCAAAAGGGACTTTTCCACCGGGGAGCTGTTTTTT
>TRBV9|TRBJ2-1|TRBD2|.
CASARTGTSGSSFYNEQFF
TGTGCCAGCGCCCGAACCGGGACTAGCGGGAGTTCCTTTTACAATGAGCAGTTCTTC
>TRBV19|TRBJ1-5|.|.
CASSIGGHSNQPQHF
TGTGCCAGTAGTATCGGGGGGCATAGCAATCAGCCCCAGCATTTT
>TRBV5-6|TRBJ1-1|.|few
CASSLAVGVGAFF
TGTGCCAGCAGCTTGGCTGTAGGGGTTGGAGCTTTCTTT
>TRBV11-1|TRBJ2-1|TRBD2|.
CASSLGRERNEQFF
TGTGCCAGCAGCTTAGGGCGGGAGAGGAATGAGCAGTTCTTC
>TRBV10-1|TRBJ2-3|.|.
CASSRRDIDADTQYF
TGCGCCAGCAGTAGGCGGGATATAGACGCAGATACGCAGTATTTT
>TRBV19|TRBJ2-1|TRBD2|.
CASSIPRGRGAGAFNEQFF
TGTGCCAGTAGTATCCCCCGGGGTCGAGGAGCGGGAGCATTTAATGAGCAGTTCTTC
>TRBV4-2|TRBJ1-4|.|.
CASSQSPGVGDEKLFF
TGTGCCAGCAGCCAATCCCCCGGGGTTGGTGATGAAAAACTGTTTTTT
>TRBV9|TRBJ1-5|TRBD1|.
CASSAQGANQPQHF
TGTGCCAGCAGCGCCCAGGGGGCCAATCAGCCCCAGCATTTT
>TRBV25-1|TRBJ1-2|TRBD1|.
CASSGGQGSSGYTF
TGTGCCAGCAGTGGCGGACAGGGTAGTAGTGGCTACACCTTC
>TRBV2|TRBJ2-5|.|.
CASSEYREETQYF
TGTGCCAGCAGTGAATACAGAGAAGAGACCCAGTACTTC
>TRBV7-6|TRBJ2-3|.|.
CASSPGSGTDTQYF
TGTGCCAGCAGCCCAGGCAGCGGTACAGATACGCAGTATTTT
>TRBV6-1|TRBJ2-1|TRBD2|once
CASSLGTSDYNEQFF
TGTGCCAGCAGTCTTGGGACTAGCGATTACAATGAGCAGTTCTTC
>TRBV10-3|TRBJ2-2|.|.
CAISESTPSSGTGELFF
TGTGCCATCAGTGAGTCGACCCCCAGCTCGGGCACCGGGGAGCTGTTTTTT
>TRBV9|TRBJ2-3|.|once
CASSSHRALGVTDTQYF
TGTGCCAGCAGCTCCCACAGGGCGTTGGGAGTCACAGATACGCAGTATTTT
>TRBV6-6|TRBJ1-1|.|.
CASSKGGKVEAFF
TGTGCCAGCAGTAAGGGGGGGAAGGTAGAAGCTTTCTTT
>TRBV5-4|TRBJ2-7|.|.
CASSFPGPYEQYF
TGTGCCAGCAGCTTTCCGGGACCCTACGAGCAGTACTTC
>TRBV30|TRBJ2-5|TRBD2|.
CAWSVGTSALYQETQYF
TGTGCCTGGAGTGTCGGGACTAGCGCTTTGTACCAAGAGACCCAGTACTTC
>TRBV7-3|TRBJ2-1|.|.
CASSLTFVGSPYNEQFF
TGTGCCAGCAGCTTAACATTCGTCGGGAGCCCCTACAATGAGCAGTTCTTC
>TRBV7-6|TRBJ2-2|.|.
CASSLLLKGKDTGELFF
TGTGCCAGCAGCTTATTGCTTAAAGGGAAGGACACCGGGGAGCTGTTTTTT
>TRBV6-1|TRBJ2-5|.|.
CASRNDRKETQYF
TGTGCCAGCAGGAACGACAGAAAAGAGACCCAGTACTTC
>TRBV5-1|TRBJ1-2|.|.
CASRPDGNYGYTF
TGCGCCAGCAGACCGGACGGGAACTATGGCTACACCTTC
>TRBV6-1|TRBJ1-2|.|once
CATTTGVNYGYTF
TGTGCCACTACGACAGGAGTTAACTATGGCTACACCTTC
>TRBV19|TRBJ2-6|.|.
CASSIGQVSGANVLTF
TGTGCCAGTAGTATAGGACAGGTCTCTGGGGCCAACGTCCTGACTTTC
>TRBV5-6|TRBJ1-2|.|.
CASSLAGGLRLYTF
TGTGCCAGCAGCTTGGCGGGAGGTTTGCGGCTGTACACCTTC
>TRBV4-3|TRBJ1-2|.|.
CASSQDVANYGYTF
TGCGCCAGCAGCCAAGATGTAGCTAACTATGGCTACACCTTC
>TRBV29-1|TRBJ2-7|.|.
CSVRRLRGPGSYEQYF
TGCAGCGTTCGCCGTCTTCGGGGCCCAGGGTCCTACGAGCAGTACTTC
>TRBV5-1|TRBJ2-3|TRBD2|.
CASSSRPAGDTDTQYF
TGCGCCAGCAGCTCCCGGCCAGCGGGAGACACAGATACGCAGTATTTT
>TRBV6-6|TRBJ2-7|.|.
CASSYSAGSYEQYF
TGTGCCAGCAGTTACTCCGCCGGATCCTACGAGCAGTACTTC
>TRBV28|TRBJ2-7|.|once
CASSFGLGLRVEQYF
TGTGCCAGCAGTTTTGGTCTGGGACTTAGGGTCGAGCAGTACTTC
>TRBV6-5|TRBJ1-6|.|few
CASTRRADSPLHF
TGTGCCAGCACCCGCAGGGCAGATTCACCCCTCCACTTT
>TRBV19|TRBJ2-7|TRBD1|.
CASSIGGQGAHEQYF
TGTGCCAGTAGTATAGGGGGACAGGGGGCCCACGAGCAGTACTTC
>TRBV29-1|TRBJ1-1|TRBD1|.
CSVRDRAGTEAFF
TGCAGCGTTAGGGACAGGGCTGGGACTGAAGCTTTCTTT
>TRBV2|TRBJ1-2|.|few
CASSLQGPYGYTF
TGTGCCAGCAGCCTCCAGGGGCCCTATGGCTACACCTTC
>TRBV10-3|TRBJ1-2|.|.
CAISESPYYGYTF
TGTGCCATCAGTGAGTCCCCATACTATGGCTACACCTTC
>TRBV5-5|TRBJ1-6|TRBD1|.
CASSLGQVGDNSPLHF
TGTGCCAGCAGCCTTGGACAGGTTGGGGATAATTCACCCCTCCACTTT
>TRBV5-1|TRBJ2-7|.|.
CASSRTPGEEQYF
TGCGCCAGCAGCCGAACCCCAGGGGAAGAGCAGTACTTC
>TRBV5-1|TRBJ2-5|TRBD2|once
CASSPGTSGGAGSQETQYF
TGCGCCAGCAGCCCCGGGACTAGCGGGGGGGCCGGGTCCCAAGAGACCCAGTACTTC